This T cell receptor beta chain was profiled in a study of blood T cell repertoires in COVID-19. Study in general: Collection of acute and convalescent COVID-19 samples took place in the United States, Italy and Spain.

The V gene's germline CDR1 is SNHLY and CDR2 FYNNEI. CDR3 length: 13 amino acids. J was trimmed by 6 bases and V by 4 bases; bases with no gene match: 6. Source study methods: The authors estimated nucleated cell counts from reference gene primer amplification. Sequencing was performed with immunoSEQ multiplex PCR; in TCRdb, only in-frame clones are kept and a portion is missing. Clone size and V and J calls were adopted from that table, with D and trimming inferred from the DNA. The data show nearly 350,000 clones, 88% seen once. Material for sequencing was peripheral blood. The receptor comes from a woman aged 65 to 85 with COVID-19, enrolled during active disease. V gene TRBV2 combines with J gene TRBJ2-7, with 7 bases fitting TRBD1. CDR3 amino acids: CASSATGVGEQYF. DNA of the CDR3: TGTGCCAGCAGTGCAACAGGGGTCGGCGAGCAGTACTTC.